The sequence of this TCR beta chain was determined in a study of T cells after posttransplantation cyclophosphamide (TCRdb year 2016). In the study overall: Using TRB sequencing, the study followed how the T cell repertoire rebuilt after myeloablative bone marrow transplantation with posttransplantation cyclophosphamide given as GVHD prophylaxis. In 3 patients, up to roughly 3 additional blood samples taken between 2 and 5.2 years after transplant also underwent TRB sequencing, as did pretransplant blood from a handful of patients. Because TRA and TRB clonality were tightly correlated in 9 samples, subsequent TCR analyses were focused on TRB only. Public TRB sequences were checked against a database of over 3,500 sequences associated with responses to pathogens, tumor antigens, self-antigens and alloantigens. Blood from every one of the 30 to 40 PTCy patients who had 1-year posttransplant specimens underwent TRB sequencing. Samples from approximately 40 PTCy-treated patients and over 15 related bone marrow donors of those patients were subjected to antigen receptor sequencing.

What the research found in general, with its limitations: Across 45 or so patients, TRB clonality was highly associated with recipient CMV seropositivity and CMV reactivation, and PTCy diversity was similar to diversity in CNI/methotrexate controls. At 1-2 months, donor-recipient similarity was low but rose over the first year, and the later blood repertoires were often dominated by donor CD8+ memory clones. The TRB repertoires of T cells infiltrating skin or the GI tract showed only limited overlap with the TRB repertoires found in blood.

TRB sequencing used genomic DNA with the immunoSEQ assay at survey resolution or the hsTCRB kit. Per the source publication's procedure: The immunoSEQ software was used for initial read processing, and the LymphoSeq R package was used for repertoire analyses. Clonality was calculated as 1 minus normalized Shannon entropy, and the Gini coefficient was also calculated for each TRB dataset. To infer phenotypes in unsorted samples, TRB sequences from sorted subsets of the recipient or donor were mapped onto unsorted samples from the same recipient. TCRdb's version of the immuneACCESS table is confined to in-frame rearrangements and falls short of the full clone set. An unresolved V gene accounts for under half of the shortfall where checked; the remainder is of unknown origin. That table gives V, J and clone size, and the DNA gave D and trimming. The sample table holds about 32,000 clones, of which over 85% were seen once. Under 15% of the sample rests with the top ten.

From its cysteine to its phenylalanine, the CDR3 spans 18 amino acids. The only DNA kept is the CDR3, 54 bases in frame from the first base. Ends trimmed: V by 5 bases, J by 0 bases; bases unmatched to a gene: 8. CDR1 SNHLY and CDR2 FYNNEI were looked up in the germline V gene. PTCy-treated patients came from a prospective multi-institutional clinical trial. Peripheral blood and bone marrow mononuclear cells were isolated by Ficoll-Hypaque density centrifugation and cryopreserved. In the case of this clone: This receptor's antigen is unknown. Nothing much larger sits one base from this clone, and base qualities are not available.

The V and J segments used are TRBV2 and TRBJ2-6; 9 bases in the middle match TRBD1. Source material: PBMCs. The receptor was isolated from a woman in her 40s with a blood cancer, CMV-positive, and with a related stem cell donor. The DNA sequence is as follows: TGTGCCAGCAGTCCGCTGACAGGGGGTATCTCTGGGGCCAACGTCCTGACTTTC. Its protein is CASSPLTGGISGANVLTF. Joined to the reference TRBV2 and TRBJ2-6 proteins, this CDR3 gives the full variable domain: EPEVTQTPSHQVTQMGQEVILRCVPISNHLYFYWYRQILGQKVEFLVSFYNNEISEKSEIFDDQFSVERPDGSNFTLKIRSTKLEDSAMYFCASSPLTGGISGANVLTFGAGSRLTVL.